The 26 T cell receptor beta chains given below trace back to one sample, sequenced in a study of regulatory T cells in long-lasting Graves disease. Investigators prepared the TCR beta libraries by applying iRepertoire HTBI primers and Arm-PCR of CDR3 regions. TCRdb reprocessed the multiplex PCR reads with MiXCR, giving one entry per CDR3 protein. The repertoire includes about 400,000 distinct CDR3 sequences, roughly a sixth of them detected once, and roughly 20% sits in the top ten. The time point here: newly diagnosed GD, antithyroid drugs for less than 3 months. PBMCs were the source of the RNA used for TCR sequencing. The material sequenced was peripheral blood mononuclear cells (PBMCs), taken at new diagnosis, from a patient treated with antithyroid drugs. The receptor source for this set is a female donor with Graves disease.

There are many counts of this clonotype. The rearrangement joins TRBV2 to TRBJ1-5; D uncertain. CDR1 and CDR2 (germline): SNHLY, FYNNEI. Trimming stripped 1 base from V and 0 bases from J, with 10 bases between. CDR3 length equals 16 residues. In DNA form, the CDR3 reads TGTGCCAGCAGTGAAGTGAGGCCTTATAGCAATCAGCCCCAGCATTTT. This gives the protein CASSEVRPYSNQPQHF. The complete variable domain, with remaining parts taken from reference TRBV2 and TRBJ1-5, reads EPEVTQTPSHQVTQMGQEVILRCVPISNHLYFYWYRQILGQKVEFLVSFYNNEISEKSEIFDDQFSVERPDGSNFTLKIRSTKLEDSAMYFCASSEVRPYSNQPQHFGDGTRLSIL.

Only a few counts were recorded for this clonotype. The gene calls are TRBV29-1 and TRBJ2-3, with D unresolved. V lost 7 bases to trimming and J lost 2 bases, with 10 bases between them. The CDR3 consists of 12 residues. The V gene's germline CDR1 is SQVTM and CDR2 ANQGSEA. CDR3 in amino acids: CSAGRATDTQYF. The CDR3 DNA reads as TGCAGCGCCGGACGAGCCACAGATACGCAGTATTTT.

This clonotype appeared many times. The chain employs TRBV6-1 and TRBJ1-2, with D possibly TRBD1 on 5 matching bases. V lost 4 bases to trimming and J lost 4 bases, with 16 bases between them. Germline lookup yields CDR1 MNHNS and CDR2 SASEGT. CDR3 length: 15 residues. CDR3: CASSAHGTVSYGYTF. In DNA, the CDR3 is TGTGCCAGCAGTGCCCACGGGACTGTTTCCTATGGCTACACCTTC.

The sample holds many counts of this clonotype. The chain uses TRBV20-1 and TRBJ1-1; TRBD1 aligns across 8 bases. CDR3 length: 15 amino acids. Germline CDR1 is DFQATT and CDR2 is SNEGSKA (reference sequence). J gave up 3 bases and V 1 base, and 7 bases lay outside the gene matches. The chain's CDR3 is CSARVVNRGDTEAFF. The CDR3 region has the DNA TGCAGTGCTAGAGTAGTCAACAGGGGGGACACTGAAGCTTTCTTT.

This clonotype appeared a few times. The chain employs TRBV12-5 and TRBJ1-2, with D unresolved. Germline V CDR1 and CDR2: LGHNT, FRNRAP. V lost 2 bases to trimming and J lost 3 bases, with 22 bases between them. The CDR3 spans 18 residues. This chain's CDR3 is CASGLILGTAAPDYGYTF. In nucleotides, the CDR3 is TGTGCTAGTGGTTTGATTTTGGGCACTGCGGCACCCGACTATGGCTACACCTTC.

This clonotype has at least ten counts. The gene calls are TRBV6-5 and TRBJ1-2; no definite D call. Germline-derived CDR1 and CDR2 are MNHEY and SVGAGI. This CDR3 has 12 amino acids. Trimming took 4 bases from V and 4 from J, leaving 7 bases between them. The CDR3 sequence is CASSSSPYGYTF. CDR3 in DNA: TGTGCCAGCAGTTCCAGCCCCTATGGCTACACCTTC.

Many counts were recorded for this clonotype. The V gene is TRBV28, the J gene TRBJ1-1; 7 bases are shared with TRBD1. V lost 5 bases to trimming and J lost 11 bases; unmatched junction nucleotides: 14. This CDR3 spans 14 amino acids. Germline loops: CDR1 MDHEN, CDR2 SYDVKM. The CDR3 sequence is CASSPTLGQVAAFF. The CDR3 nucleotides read TGTGCCAGCAGTCCCACCCTCGGACAGGTCGCGGCTTTCTTT.

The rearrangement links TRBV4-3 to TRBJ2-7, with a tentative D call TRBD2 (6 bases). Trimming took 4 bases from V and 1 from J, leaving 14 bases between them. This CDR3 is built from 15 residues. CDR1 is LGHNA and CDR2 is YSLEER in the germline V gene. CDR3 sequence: CASSLWGGDSYEQYF. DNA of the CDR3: TGCGCCAGCAGCCTTTGGGGCGGGGATTCCTACGAGCAGTACTTC.

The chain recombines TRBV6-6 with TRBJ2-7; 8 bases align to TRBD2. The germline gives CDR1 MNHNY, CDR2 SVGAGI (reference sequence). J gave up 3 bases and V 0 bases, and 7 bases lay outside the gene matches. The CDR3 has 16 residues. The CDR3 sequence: CASSYSMSSGFYEQYF. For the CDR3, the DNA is TGTGCCAGCAGTTACTCGATGTCTAGCGGGTTCTACGAGCAGTACTTC.

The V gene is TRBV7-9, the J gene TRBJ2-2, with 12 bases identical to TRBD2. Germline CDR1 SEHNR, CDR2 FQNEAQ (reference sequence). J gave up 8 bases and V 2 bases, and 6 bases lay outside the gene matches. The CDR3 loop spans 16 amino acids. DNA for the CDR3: TGTGCCAGCAGCTTACTAGGACTAGCGGGATCGGGGGAGCTGTTTTTT. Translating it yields CASSLLGLAGSGELFF.

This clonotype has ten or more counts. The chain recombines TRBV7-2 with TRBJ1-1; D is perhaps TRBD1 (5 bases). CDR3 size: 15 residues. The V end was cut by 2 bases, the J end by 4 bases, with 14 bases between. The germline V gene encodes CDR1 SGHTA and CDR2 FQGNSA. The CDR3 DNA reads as TGTGCCAGCAGCTTATCGGGGCATGGGGGCACTGAAGCTTTCTTT. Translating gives CASSLSGHGGTEAFF. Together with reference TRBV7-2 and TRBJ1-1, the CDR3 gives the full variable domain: GAGVSQSPSNKVTEKGKDVELRCDPISGHTALYWYRQSLGQGLEFLIYFQGNSAPDKSGLPSDRFSAERTGGSVSTLTIQRTQQEDSAVYLCASSLSGHGGTEAFFGQGTRLTVV.

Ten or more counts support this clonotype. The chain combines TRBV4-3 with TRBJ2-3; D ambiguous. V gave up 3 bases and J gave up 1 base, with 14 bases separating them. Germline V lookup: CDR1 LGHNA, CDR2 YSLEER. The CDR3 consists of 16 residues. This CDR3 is CASSHDFLPRTDTQYF. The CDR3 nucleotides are TGCGCCAGCAGCCACGACTTCCTTCCCCGCACAGATACGCAGTATTTT.

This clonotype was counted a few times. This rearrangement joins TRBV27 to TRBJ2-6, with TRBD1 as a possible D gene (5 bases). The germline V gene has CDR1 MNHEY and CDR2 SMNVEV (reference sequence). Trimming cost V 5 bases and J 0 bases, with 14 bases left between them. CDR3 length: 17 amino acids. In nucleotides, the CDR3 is TGTGCCAGCAGTCCATTAACAGGATTCTCTGGGGCCAACGTCCTGACTTTC. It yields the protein CASSPLTGFSGANVLTF.

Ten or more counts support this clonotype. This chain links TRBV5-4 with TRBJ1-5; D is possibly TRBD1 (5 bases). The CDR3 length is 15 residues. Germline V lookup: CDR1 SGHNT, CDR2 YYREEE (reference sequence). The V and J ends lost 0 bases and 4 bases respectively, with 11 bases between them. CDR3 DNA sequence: TGTGCCAGCAGCTTGGGTGACAGACCTAATCAGCCCCAGCATTTT. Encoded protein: CASSLGDRPNQPQHF.

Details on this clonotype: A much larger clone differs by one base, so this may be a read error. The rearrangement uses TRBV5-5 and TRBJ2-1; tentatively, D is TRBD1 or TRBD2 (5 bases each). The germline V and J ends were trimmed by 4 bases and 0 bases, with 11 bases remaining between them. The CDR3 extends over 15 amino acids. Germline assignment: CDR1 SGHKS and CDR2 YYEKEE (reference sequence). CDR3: CASSRDPSSYNEQFF. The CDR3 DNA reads TGTGCCAGCAGCCGGGACCCGAGCTCCTACAATGAGCAGTTCTTC.

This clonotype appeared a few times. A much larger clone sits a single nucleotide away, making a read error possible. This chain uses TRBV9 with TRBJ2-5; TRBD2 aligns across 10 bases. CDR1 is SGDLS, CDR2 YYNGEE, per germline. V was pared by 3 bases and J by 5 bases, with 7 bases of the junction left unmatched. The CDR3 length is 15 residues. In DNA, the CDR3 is TGTGCCAGCAGCGCACAAAGCGGGGGGGCGGAGACCCAGTACTTC. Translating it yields CASSAQSGGAETQYF.

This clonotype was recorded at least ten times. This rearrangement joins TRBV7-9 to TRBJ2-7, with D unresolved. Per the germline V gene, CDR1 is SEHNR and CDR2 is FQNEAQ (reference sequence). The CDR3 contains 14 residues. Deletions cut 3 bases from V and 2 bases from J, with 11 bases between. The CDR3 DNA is TGTGCCAGCAGCTTGTCTTCCGCTGCCTACGAGCAGTACTTC. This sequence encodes CASSLSSAAYEQYF.

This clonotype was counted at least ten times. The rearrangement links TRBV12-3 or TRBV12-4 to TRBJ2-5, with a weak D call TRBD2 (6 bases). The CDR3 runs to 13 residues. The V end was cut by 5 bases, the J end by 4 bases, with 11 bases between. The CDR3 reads CASSRRGIETQYF. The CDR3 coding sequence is TGTGCCAGCAGTCGACGGGGGATAGAGACCCAGTACTTC.

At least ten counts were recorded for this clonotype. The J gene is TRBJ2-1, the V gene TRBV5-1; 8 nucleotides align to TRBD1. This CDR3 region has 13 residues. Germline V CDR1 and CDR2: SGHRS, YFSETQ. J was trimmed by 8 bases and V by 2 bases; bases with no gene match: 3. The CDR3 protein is CASSFTGGDEQFF. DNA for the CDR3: TGCGCCAGCAGCTTTACAGGGGGAGATGAGCAGTTCTTC.

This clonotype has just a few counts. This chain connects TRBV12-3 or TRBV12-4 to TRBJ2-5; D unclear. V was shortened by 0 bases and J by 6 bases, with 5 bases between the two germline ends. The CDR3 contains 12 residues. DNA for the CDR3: TGTGCCAGCAGTTTAGCGCTCCAGACCCAGTACTTC. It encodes CASSLALQTQYF.

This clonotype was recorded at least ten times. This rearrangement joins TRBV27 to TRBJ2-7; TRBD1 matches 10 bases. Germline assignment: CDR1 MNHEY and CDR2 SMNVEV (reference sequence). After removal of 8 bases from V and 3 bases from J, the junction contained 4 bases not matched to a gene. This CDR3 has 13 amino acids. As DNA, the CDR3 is TGTGCCAGCCGTTGGACAGGGGGCTACGAGCAGTACTTC. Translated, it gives CASRWTGGYEQYF.

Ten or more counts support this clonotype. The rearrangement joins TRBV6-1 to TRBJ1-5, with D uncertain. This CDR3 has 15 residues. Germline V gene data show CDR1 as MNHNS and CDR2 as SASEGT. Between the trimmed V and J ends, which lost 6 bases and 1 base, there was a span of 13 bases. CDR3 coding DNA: TGTGCCAGCAGAACCCATGGGGTCAGCAATCAGCCCCAGCATTTT. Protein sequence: CASRTHGVSNQPQHF.

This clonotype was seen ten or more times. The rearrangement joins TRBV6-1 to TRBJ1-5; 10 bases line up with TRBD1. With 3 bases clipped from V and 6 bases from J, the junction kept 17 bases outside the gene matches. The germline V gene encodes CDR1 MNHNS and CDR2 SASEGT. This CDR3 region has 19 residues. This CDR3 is CASSDPWGTGDLLSQPQHF. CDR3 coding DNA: TGTGCCAGCAGTGATCCGTGGGGGACAGGGGATTTGTTGAGTCAGCCCCAGCATTTT.

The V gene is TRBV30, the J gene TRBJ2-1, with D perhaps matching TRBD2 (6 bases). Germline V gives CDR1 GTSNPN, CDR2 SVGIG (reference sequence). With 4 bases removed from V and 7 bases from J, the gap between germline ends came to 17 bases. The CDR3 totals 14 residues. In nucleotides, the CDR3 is TGTGCCTGGAATCTGGGTGCGGGGCTAAATGAGCAGTTCTTC. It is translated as CAWNLGAGLNEQFF.

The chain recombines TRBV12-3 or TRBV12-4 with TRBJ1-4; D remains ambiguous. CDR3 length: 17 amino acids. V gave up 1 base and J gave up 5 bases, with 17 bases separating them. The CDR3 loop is CASSLVGNARKNEKLFF. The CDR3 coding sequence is TGTGCCAGCAGTTTAGTTGGTAATGCCCGAAAAAATGAAAAACTGTTTTTT.

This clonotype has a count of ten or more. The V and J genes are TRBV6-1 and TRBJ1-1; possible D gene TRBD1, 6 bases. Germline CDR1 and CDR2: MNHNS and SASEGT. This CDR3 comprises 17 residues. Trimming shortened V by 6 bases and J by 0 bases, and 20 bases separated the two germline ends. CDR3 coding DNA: TGTGCCAGCAGCCGCAACCCGGGGGCGGTGATGAACACTGAAGCTTTCTTT. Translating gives CASSRNPGAVMNTEAFF.